This T cell receptor (beta chain) was observed in a study of cytomegalovirus exposure and HLA in healthy donors. As for the study in general: Out of 180 million or so T cells, an earlier analysis found 117 million unique TCR beta sequences in total.

The ends were cut back, 5 bases at V and 10 bases at J, with 27 bases in the middle. The CDR3 contains 18 residues. From germline, CDR1 is KGHSH and CDR2 LQKENI. The PCR made use of 60 Vbeta and 13 Jbeta primers. Clones were read by immunoSEQ multiplex PCR, and TCRdb kept only the in-frame ones, dropping some. This sample has fewer than 140,000 clones, with about three quarters found just once. Points from the study as a whole: TCR beta V segments were, for the most part, productive about 87% or about 30% of the time in an earlier analysis. Later work found that TCR association rates differed between HLA loci; DRB1 had the most and HLA-C the fewest. A few V segments could not be told apart, such as TRBV6-2 and TRBV6-3, and were left out.

On this clone itself: Its matching antigen is unknown.

This chain uses TRBV18 with TRBJ1-6; D perhaps matches TRBD1 (5 bases). The TCR originated in a woman in her forties or fifties in good health and CMV-seropositive. Specimen: PBMCs. The CDR3 is CASSSRGSDSTFGSPLHF. CDR3 bases: TGTGCCAGCTCATCGCGGGGTTCCGACAGTACCTTCGGGTCACCCCTCCACTTT.